The T cell receptor beta chain described here comes from a study of T-cell memory formation after mild COVID-19. Study at large: TCR clusters showed largely donor specificity. General study results and limits: Whereas later expanders leaned CD4+, clones contracting day 15 to 85 showed a balanced CD4/CD8 makeup. Contracting CD8+ clones were enriched in EMRA, CD4+ mainly in CM and EM. Pre-infection memory held some responding clones, suggesting pre-existing cross-reactive T cells responded.

TCRdb ran MiXCR on the 5' RACE reads and lists one entry per CDR3 protein. The profile shows about 180,000 distinct CDR3 sequences, approximately 17% of them singletons. This clonotype was found a few times. The antigen remains unidentified. V gave up 10 bases and J gave up 0 bases, with 14 bases separating them. From germline, CDR1 is ENHRY and CDR2 SYGVKD. This CDR3 region has 14 residues. The sample consisted of PBMCs or a T cell subset sorted from them (not recorded which). The V call is TRBV10-3, the J call TRBJ2-3; tentatively, D is TRBD1 (6 bases). This receptor was identified in a man aged 18 to 29 who had mild COVID-19 (a few samples of this study predate the infection). Cell type and time point are not known. The CDR3 is CATGQRPSTDTQYF. As DNA, the CDR3 is TGTGCCACAGGACAGCGCCCTAGCACAGATACGCAGTATTTT.